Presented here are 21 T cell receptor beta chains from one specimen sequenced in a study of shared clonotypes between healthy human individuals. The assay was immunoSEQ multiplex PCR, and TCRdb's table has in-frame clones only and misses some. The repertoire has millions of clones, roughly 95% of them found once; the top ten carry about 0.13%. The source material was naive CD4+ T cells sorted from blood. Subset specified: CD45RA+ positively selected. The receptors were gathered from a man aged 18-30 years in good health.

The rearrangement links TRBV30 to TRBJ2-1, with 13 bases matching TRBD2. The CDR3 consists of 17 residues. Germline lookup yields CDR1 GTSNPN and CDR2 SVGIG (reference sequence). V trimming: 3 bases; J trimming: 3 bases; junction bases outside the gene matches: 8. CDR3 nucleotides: TGTGCCTGGAGGACAGAGTGGACTAGCGGGAGCTACAATGAGCAGTTCTTC. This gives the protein CAWRTEWTSGSYNEQFF.

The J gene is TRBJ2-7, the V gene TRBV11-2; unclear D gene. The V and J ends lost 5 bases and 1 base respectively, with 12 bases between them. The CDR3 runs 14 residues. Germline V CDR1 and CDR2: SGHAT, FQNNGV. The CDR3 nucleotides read TGTGCCAGCAGCCTAAGACTGGATTCCTACGAGCAGTACTTC. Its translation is CASSLRLDSYEQYF.

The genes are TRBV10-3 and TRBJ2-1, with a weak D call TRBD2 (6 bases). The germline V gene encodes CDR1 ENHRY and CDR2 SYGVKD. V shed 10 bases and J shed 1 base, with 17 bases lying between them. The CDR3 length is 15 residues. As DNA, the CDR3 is TGTGCCACCTACGGGGGTCCTCCATCCTACAATGAGCAGTTCTTC. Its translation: CATYGGPPSYNEQFF.

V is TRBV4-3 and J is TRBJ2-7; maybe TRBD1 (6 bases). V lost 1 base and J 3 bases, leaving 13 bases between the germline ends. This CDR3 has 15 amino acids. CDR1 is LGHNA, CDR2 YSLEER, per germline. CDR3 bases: TGCGCCAGCAGCCAAGCTCACAGGGATTTCTACGAGCAGTACTTC. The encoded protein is CASSQAHRDFYEQYF.

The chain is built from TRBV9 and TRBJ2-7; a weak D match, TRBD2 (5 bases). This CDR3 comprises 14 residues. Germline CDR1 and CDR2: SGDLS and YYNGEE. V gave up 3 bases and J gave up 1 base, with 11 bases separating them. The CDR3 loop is CASSAKDWSYEQYF. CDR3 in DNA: TGTGCCAGCAGCGCAAAGGACTGGTCCTACGAGCAGTACTTC. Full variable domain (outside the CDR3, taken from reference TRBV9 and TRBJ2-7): DSGVTQTPKHLITATGQRVTLRCSPRSGDLSVYWYQQSLDQGLQFLIQYYNGEERAKGNILERFSAQQFPDLHSELNLSSLELGDSALYFCASSAKDWSYEQYFGPGTRLTVT.

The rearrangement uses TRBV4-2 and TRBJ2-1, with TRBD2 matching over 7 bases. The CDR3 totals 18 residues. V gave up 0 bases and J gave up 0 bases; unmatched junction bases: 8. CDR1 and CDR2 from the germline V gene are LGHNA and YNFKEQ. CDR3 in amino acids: CASSQEGGITSSYNEQFF. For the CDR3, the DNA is TGTGCCAGCAGCCAAGAGGGGGGGATCACGAGCTCCTACAATGAGCAGTTCTTC.

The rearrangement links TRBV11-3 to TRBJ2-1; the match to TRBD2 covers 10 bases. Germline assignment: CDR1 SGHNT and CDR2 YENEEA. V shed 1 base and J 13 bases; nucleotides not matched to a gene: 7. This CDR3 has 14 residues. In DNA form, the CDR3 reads TGTGCCAGCAGCTTAGGAGTTAGCGGGGGGACCCAGTTCTTC. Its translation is CASSLGVSGGTQFF.

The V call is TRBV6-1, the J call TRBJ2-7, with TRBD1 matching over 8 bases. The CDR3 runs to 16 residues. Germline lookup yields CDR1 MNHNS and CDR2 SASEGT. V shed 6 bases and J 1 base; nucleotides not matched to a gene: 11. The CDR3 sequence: CASRERQGPISYEQYF. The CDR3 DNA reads TGTGCCAGCAGAGAAAGACAGGGGCCGATTTCCTACGAGCAGTACTTC.

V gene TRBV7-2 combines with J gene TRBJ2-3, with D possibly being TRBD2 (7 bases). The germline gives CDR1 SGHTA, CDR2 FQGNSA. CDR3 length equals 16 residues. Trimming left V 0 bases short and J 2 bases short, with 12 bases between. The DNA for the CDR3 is TGTGCCAGCAGCTTAGCGATGGGGGGGCTCACAGATACGCAGTATTTT. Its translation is CASSLAMGGLTDTQYF.

For the CDR3, the DNA is TGTGCCATCAGGACGGGGGGTGAAGAGACCCAGTACTTC. It yields the protein CAIRTGGEETQYF. The chain couples TRBV10-3 to TRBJ2-5; TRBD2 agrees at 7 bases. Unmatched junction bases numbered 4, after V lost 6 bases and J lost 3 bases. This CDR3 contains 13 residues. Germline V gene lookup returns CDR1 ENHRY and CDR2 SYGVKD.

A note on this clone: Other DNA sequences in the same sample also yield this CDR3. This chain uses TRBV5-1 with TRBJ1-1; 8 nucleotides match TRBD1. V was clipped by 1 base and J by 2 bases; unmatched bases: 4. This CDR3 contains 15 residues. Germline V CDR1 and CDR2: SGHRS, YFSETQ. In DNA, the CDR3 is TGCGCCAGCAGCTTGACAGGGGGACCTAACACTGAAGCTTTCTTT. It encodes CASSLTGGPNTEAFF.

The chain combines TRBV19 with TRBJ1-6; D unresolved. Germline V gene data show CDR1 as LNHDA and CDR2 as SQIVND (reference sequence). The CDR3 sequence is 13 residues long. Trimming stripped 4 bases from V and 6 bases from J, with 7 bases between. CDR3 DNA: TGTGCCAGTAGTACACTTACTAATTCACCCCTCCACTTT. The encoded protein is CASSTLTNSPLHF.

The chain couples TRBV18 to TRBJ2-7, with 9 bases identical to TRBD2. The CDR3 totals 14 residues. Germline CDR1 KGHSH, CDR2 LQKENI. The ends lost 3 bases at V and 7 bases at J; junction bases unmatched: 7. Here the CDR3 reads CASSPGTSIGEQYF. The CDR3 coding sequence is TGTGCCAGCTCACCCGGGACTAGCATTGGAGAGCAGTACTTC.

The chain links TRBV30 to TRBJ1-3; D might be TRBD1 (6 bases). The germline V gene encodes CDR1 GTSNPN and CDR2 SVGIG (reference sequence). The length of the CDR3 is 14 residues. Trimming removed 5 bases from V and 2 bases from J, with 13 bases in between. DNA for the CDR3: TGTGCCTGGGGACACAGGGTGGCTGGAAACACCATATATTTT. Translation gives CAWGHRVAGNTIYF.

The CDR3 loop reads CASSPGAGGSSPLHF. CDR3 sequence (DNA): TGTGCCAGTTCCCCGGGCGCGGGGGGCAGTTCACCCCTCCACTTT. The chain joins TRBV19 to TRBJ1-6, with D perhaps matching TRBD1 (6 bases). V gave up 8 bases and J gave up 9 bases, with 20 bases separating them. Germline V gives CDR1 LNHDA, CDR2 SQIVND (reference sequence). There are 15 residues in the CDR3.

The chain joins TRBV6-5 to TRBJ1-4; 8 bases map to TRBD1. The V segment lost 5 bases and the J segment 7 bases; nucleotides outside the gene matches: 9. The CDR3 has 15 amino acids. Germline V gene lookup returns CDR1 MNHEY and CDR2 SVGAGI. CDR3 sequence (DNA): TGTGCCAGCAGTATAGGACAGGGCTCGCCTGAAAAACTGTTTTTT. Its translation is CASSIGQGSPEKLFF.

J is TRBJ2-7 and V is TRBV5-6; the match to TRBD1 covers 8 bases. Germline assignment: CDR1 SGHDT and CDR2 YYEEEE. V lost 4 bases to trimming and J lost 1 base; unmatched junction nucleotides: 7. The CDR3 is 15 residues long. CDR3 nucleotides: TGTGCCAGCAGCCAGGTGGACAGGGATTCCTACGAGCAGTACTTC. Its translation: CASSQVDRDSYEQYF.

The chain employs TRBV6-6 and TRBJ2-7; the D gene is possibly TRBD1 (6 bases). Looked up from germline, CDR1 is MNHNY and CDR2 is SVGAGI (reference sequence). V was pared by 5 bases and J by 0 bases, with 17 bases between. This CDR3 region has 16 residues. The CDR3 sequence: CASSTPSQGFSYEQYF. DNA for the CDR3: TGTGCCAGCAGTACCCCCTCACAGGGTTTCTCCTACGAGCAGTACTTC.

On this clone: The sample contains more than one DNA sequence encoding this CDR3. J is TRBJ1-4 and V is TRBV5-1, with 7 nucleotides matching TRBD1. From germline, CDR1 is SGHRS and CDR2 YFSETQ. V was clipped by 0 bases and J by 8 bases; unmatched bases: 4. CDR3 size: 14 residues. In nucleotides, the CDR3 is TGCGCCAGCAGCTTGGAGGGAGGGGGCGAAAAACTGTTTTTT. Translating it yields CASSLEGGGEKLFF.

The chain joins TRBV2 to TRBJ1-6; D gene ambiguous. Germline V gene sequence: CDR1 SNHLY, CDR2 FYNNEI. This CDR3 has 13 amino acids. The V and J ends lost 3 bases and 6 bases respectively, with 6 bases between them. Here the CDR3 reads CASSDAPNSPLHF. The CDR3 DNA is TGTGCCAGCAGTGATGCTCCTAATTCACCCCTCCACTTT.

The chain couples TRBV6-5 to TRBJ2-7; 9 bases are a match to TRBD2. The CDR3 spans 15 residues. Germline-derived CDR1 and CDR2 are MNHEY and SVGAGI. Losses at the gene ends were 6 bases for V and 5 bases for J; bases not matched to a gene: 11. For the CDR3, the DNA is TGTGCCAGCAGCCGTAATAGCGGGAGTCCCCACGAGCAGTACTTC. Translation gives CASSRNSGSPHEQYF.